One sample yielded the 6 T cell receptor beta chains listed below, sequenced in a study of T cells in tuberculosis. Some clones are missing from TCRdb's copy, which holds only in-frame ones; the method was immunoSEQ multiplex PCR. The sample comprises tens of thousands of clones, approximately 90% of which are singletons, and roughly 5% rests with the top ten. As to time point: new active TB diagnosis, blood taken before or within 7 days of starting treatment. The sequenced sample was PBMCs, obtained at tuberculosis diagnosis. The source is an adult with tuberculosis.

The gene calls are TRBV4-1 and TRBJ2-7, with TRBD2 matching over 7 bases. This CDR3 has 14 residues. Trimming at V came to 2 bases and at J to 2 bases, leaving 3 bases not matched to a gene. Germline CDR1 and CDR2: MGHRA and YSYEKL. As DNA, the CDR3 is TGCGCCAGCAGCCAAATGGCGGGAGCCTACGAGCAGTACTTC. It yields the protein CASSQMAGAYEQYF.

This clone was counted a few times. The V and J genes are TRBV10-1 and TRBJ2-7; TRBD1 aligns across 7 bases. V gave up 3 bases and J gave up 2 bases; unmatched junction bases: 4. CDR3 length equals 14 residues. The germline CDR1 and CDR2 sequences are WNHNN and SYGVQD (reference sequence). The CDR3: CASSDRTGPYEQYF. The CDR3 DNA reads TGCGCCAGCAGTGACCGGACAGGCCCCTACGAGCAGTACTTC.

The J gene is TRBJ2-5, the V gene TRBV6-1; TRBD1 matches at 7 bases. V trimming: 8 bases; J trimming: 3 bases; junction bases outside the gene matches: 9. The CDR3 is made up of 14 amino acids. Germline V CDR1 and CDR2: MNHNS, SASEGT. The CDR3 sequence is CASCRTGSEETQYF. CDR3 DNA sequence: TGTGCCAGCTGCCGGACAGGCTCTGAAGAGACCCAGTACTTC.

This chain connects TRBV5-4 to TRBJ1-1; 8 bases are shared with TRBD1. The CDR3 consists of 15 residues. CDR1 SGHNT and CDR2 YYREEE come from the germline V gene (reference sequence). V shed 3 bases and J 4 bases; nucleotides not matched to a gene: 8. The chain's CDR3 is CASSSQGALGTEAFF. The CDR3 DNA follows: TGTGCCAGCAGCTCTCAGGGGGCGCTGGGCACTGAAGCTTTCTTT.

The table lists this clone with a few counts. The chain combines TRBV15 with TRBJ2-7; possible D gene TRBD1, 5 bases. The germline CDR1 and CDR2 sequences are LNHNV and YYDKDF (reference sequence). The V end was cut by 0 bases, the J end by 1 base, with 10 bases between. This CDR3 spans 15 amino acids. CDR3 nucleotides: TGTGCCACCAGCAGAGACAGGGCGTATTCCTACGAGCAGTACTTC. This codes for CATSRDRAYSYEQYF.

This chain uses TRBV28 with TRBJ1-2; the D gene is possibly TRBD1 (6 bases). This CDR3 is 12 amino acids long. Germline V gene lookup returns CDR1 MDHEN and CDR2 SYDVKM. The germline V and J ends were trimmed by 8 bases and 7 bases, with 14 bases remaining between them. CDR3 amino acids: CASRDRNGGYTF. CDR3 nucleotide sequence: TGTGCCAGCCGCGACAGGAACGGTGGCTACACCTTC.